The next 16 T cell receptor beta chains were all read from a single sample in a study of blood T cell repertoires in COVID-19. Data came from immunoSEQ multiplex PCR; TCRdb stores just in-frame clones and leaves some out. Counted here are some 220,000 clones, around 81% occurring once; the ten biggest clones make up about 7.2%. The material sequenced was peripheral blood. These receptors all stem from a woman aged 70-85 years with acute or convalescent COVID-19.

The CDR3 sequence is CAIRSDRGGTEAFF. DNA of the CDR3: TGTGCCATCAGATCGGACAGGGGAGGCACTGAAGCTTTCTTT. The gene calls are TRBV10-3 and TRBJ1-1; TRBD1 agrees at 9 bases. Germline lookup yields CDR1 ENHRY and CDR2 SYGVKD. The V gene end was trimmed by 6 bases and the J gene end by 4 bases; junction bases not matched to a gene: 6. The CDR3 spans 14 residues.

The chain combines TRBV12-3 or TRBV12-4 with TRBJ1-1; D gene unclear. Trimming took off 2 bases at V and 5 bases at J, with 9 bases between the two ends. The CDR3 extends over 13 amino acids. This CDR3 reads CASSLRSLTEAFF. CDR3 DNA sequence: TGTGCCAGCAGTTTACGAAGCCTTACTGAAGCTTTCTTT.

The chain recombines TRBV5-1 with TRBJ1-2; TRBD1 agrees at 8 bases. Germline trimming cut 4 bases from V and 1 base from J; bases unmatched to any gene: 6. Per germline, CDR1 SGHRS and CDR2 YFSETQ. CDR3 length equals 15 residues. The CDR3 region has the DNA TGCGCCAGCAGCGGGGGGACAGGCGGTAACTATGGCTACACCTTC. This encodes CASSGGTGGNYGYTF.

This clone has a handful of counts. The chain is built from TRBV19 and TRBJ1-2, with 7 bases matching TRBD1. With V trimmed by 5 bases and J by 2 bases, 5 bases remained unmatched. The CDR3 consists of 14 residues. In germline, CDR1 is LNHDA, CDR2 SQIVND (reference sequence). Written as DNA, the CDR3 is TGTGCCAGTAGTTTGCAGGGGGGAAACTATGGCTACACCTTC. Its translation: CASSLQGGNYGYTF.

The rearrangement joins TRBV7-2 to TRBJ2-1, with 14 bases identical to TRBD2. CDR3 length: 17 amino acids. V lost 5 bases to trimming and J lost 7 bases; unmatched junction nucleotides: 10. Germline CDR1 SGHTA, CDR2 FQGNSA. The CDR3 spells CASSQSIGTSGGNEQFF. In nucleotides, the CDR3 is TGTGCCAGCAGCCAAAGTATAGGGACTAGCGGGGGAAATGAGCAGTTCTTC.

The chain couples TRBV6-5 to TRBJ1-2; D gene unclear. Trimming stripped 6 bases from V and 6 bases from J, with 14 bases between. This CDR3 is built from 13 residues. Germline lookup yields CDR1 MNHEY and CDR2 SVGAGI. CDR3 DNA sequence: TGTGCCAGCAGATCCCCGGGTGTGGATGGCTACACCTTC. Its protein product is CASRSPGVDGYTF.

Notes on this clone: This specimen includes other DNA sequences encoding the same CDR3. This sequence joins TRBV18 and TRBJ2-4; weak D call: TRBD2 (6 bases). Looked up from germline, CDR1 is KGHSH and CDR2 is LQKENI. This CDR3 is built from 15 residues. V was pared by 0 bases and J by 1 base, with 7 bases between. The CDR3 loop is CASSPPGGAKNIQYF. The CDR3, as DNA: TGTGCCAGCTCACCACCTGGAGGGGCCAAAAACATTCAGTACTTC.

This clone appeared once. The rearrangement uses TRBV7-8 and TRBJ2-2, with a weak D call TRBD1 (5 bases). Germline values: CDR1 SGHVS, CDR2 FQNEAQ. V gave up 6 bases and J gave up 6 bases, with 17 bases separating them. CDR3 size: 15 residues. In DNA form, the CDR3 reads TGTGCCAGCAGTATCAGGGAAATTCAGTCCGGGGAGCTGTTTTTT. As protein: CASSIREIQSGELFF.

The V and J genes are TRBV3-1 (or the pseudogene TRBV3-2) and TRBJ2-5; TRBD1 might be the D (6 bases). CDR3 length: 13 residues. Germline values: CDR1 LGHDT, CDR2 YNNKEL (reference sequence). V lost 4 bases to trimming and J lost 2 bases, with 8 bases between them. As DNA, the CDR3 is TGTGCCAGCAGCCGACAGGTTCAAGAGACCCAGTACTTC. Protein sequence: CASSRQVQETQYF.

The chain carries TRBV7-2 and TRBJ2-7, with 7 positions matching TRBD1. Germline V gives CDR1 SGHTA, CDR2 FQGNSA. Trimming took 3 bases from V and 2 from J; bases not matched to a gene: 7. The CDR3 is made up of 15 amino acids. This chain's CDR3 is CASSFDGQVAYEQYF. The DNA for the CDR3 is TGTGCCAGCAGCTTCGACGGACAGGTCGCCTACGAGCAGTACTTC.

DNA for the CDR3: TGTGCCAGCTCGGTCGAATTCAGGCAGGGGGAAGCTTTCTTT. Translated, it gives CASSVEFRQGEAFF. V and J are TRBV18 and TRBJ1-1; D is perhaps TRBD1 (6 bases). The CDR3 is 14 amino acids. The V gene lost 6 bases and the J gene lost 8 bases, with 19 bases spanning the gap. CDR1 is KGHSH and CDR2 is LQKENI in the germline V gene.

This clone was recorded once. The DNA for the CDR3 is TGTGCCAGCAGTGATGTCGGGGGGGGGACTAGCTCCTACGAGCAGTACTTC. This codes for CASSDVGGGTSSYEQYF. This sequence joins TRBV25-1 and TRBJ2-7; 8 bases match TRBD2. The CDR3 is 17 amino acids. Germline V gene data show CDR1 as MGHDK and CDR2 as SYGVNS. V trimming: 3 bases; J trimming: 0 bases; junction bases outside the gene matches: 10.

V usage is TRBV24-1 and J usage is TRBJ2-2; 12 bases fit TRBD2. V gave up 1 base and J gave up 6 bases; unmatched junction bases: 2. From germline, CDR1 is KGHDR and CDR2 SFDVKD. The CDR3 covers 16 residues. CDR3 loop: CATSDFLAGGPGELFF. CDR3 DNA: TGTGCCACCAGTGATTTTCTAGCGGGGGGGCCCGGGGAGCTGTTTTTT.

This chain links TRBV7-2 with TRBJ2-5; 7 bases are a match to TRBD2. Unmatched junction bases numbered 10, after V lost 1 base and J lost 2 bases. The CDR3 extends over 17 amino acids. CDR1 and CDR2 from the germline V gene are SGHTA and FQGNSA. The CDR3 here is CASSLGGPASGQETQYF. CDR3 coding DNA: TGTGCCAGCAGCTTAGGGGGTCCGGCTAGCGGTCAAGAGACCCAGTACTTC.

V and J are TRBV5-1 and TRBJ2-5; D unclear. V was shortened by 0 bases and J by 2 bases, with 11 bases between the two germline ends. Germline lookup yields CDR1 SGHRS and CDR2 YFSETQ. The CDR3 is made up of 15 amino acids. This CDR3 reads CASSLAAAPQETQYF. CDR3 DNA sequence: TGCGCCAGCAGCTTGGCGGCGGCTCCTCAAGAGACCCAGTACTTC.

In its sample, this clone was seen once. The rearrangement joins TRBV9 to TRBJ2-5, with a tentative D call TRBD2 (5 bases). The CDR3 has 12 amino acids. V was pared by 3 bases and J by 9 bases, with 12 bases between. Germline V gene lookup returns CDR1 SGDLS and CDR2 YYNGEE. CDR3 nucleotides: TGTGCCAGCAGCGATGACTCCGGGGCCCAGTACTTC. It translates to CASSDDSGAQYF.